This T cell receptor (beta chain) was identified during a study of T cell responses to AZD1222 COVID-19 vaccine. Study-level findings and limits: Most donors were white British and more were female, and clonal diversity was possibly underestimated. Regions left unmutated in variants are reportedly the target of nearly half of spike-specific TCRs. Repertoire sampling happened only post peak T cell response.

Worth noting for this clone: Its antigen is currently unknown.

The table came from immunoSEQ multiplex PCR; TCRdb's copy has only in-frame clones and leaves some out. The repertoire holds around 180,000 clones, with less than 95% as singletons. The sequence derives from an adult in good health. Specimen: peripheral blood, collected on day 0 of AZD1222 vaccination.

This CDR3 reads CSVAPFRGGFAYEQYF. CDR3 in DNA: TGCAGCGTCGCCCCCTTCAGGGGTGGTTTTGCCTACGAGCAGTACTTC. V and J are TRBV29-1 and TRBJ2-7; a possible D gene is TRBD1 (6 bases). The CDR3 runs to 16 residues. Trimming pared 6 bases from V and 2 bases from J, leaving 23 bases between. CDR1 SQVTM and CDR2 ANQGSEA come from the germline V gene.